This T cell receptor beta chain was retrieved from a study of blood T cell repertoires in COVID-19 (dated by TCRdb to about 2020). Notes on the research overall: Collaborator samples came from the United States, Italy and Spain and covered acute and convalescent phases of COVID-19. A freely available public database, intended as a resource for researchers studying the immune response to SARS-CoV-2, is where the repertoires were released. Samples came from the ongoing ImmuneRACE study (first 160 participants) plus 1,254 subjects from 6 global collaborators. The prospective study material was composed of cDNA or gDNA derived from T cells, B-cell-depleted T cells, or PBMCs. Nearly every sample came with metadata listing a de-identified subject ID, COVID-19 status, age in years and sex. Deeply sampled blood TCRbeta repertoires from subjects exposed to, actively infected with, or recovered from COVID-19 were included in the dataset. Where available, HLA class I and class II types were obtained from metadata supplied by the sample provider rather than from assay-based typing.

Whole blood was collected in K2EDTA tubes by collaborating institutions according to the institutions' own protocols. For TCRbeta analysis, collaborators shipped samples as frozen whole blood, isolated PBMCs, or DNA extracted from either of those sample types. CDR1 and CDR2, looked up from the germline V gene, are SQVTM and ANQGSEA. V and J lose 7 bases and 7 bases, and a span of 19 bases separates them. The CDR3 has 13 amino acids, counting the end cysteine and phenylalanine. The entry retains the CDR3 DNA only, 39 bases that are in frame from base 1. TCRbeta CDR3 regions were amplified from genomic DNA using the immunoSEQ Assay, a bias-controlled multiplex PCR. Per the authors' processing: The number of nucleated cells in each sample was estimated by amplification of reference gene primers within the assay. To quantify the absolute abundance of each unique TCRbeta CDR3 rearrangement, sequence reads were collapsed and filtered. For each sample, productive Simpson clonality was calculated as the square root of Simpson's diversity index over productive rearrangements. The table was pulled from immuneACCESS by TCRdb, which kept in-frame rearrangements only. Such tables lose some clones; where checked, under half of the loss comes from unresolved V genes, and the rest has no known cause. The D gene and trimming were derived from the DNA, and the V and J assignments and clone size from that table. The table for this sample lists about 99,000 clones; 84% of them were counted only once. Under 30% of the sample is in the top ten clones.

Here is what the overall study found, with its caveats: The amount of clinical and demographic metadata varied by source and participant and was provided uncurated.

This clone has just a few counts. The antigen it recognizes is unknown. Nothing much larger sits one base from this clone, and base qualities are not available. The sequence links TRBV29-1 to TRBJ1-2, with the D segment identity uncertain. This TCR was sampled from a man aged 55 to 70 with acute or convalescent COVID-19. What was sequenced was peripheral blood. For the CDR3, the sequence is CSGRESQWSGYTF. The nucleotides are TGCAGCGGCCGAGAGTCACAGTGGTCTGGCTACACCTTC.